This TCR beta chain was identified during a study of blood T cells in healthy people across ages. Combining a sample-barcoded 5' primer with a J-beta primer mix, a second PCR ran for 7 to 11 cycles. Carrying 12 random nucleotides, a template-switch adaptor labeled each individual cDNA molecule. MiXCR, applied by TCRdb to the 5' RACE reads, yields one record per CDR3 protein. The profile shows over 600,000 distinct CDR3 sequences, roughly 41% of them singletons. This clonotype was recorded a few times. Germline values: CDR1 ENHRY, CDR2 SYGVKD. The germline V and J ends were trimmed by 5 bases and 0 bases, with 14 bases remaining between them. The CDR3 contains 15 residues.

Sequences were obtained from blood. V and J are TRBV10-3 and TRBJ2-7; weak D call: TRBD2 (6 bases). This receptor was taken from a man older than 75 in good health. This CDR3 reads CAISSLDSGSYEQYF. The CDR3, as DNA: TGTGCCATCAGTTCTTTAGATAGCGGCTCCTACGAGCAGTACTTC.